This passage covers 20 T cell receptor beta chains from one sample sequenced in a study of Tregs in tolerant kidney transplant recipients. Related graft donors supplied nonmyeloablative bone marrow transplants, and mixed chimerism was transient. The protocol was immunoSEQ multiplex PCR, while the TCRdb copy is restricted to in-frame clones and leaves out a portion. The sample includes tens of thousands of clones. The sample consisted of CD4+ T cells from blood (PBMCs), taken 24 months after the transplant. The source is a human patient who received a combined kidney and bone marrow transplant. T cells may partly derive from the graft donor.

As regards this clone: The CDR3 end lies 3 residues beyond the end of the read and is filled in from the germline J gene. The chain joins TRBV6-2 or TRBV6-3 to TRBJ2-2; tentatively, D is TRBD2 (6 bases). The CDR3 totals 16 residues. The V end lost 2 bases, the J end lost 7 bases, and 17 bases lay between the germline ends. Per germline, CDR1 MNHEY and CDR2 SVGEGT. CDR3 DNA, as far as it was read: TGTGCCAGCAGTTACGTCTTCGGCAGGGAGGACGGGGAG. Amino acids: CASSYVFGREDGE. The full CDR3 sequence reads CASSYVFGREDGELFF.

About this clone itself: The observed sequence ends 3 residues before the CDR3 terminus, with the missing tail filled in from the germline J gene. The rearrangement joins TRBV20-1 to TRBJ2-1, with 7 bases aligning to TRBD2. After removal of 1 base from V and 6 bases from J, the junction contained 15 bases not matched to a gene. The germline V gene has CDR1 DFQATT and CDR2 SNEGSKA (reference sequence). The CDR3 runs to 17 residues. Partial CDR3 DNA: TGCAGTGCTAGAGCCATTTTTAGGACTAGGCTGGTCAATGAG. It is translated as CSARAIFRTRLVNE. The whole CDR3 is CSARAIFRTRLVNEQFF.

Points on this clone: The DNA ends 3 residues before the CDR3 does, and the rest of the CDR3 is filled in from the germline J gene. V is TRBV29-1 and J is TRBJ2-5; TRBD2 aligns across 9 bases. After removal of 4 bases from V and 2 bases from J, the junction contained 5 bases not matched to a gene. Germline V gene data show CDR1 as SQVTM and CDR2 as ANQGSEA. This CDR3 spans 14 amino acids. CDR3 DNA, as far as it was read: TGCAGCGTTGTGTCGAGCGGGAGGCAAGAGACC. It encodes CSVVSSGRQET. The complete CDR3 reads CSVVSSGRQETQYF.

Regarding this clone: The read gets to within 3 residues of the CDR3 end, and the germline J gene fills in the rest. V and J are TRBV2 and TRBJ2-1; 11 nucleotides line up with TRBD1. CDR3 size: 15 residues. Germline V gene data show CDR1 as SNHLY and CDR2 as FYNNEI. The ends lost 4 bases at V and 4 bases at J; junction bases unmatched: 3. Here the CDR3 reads CASSAGTGGYNEQFF. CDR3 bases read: TGTGCCAGCAGTGCCGGGACAGGGGGATACAATGAG.

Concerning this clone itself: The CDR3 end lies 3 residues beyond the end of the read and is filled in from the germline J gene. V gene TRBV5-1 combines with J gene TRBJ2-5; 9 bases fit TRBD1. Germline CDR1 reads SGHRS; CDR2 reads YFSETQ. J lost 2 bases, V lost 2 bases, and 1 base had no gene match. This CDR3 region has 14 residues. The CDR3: CASSFGQGQETQYF. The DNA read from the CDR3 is TGCGCCAGCAGCTTCGGACAGGGGCAAGAGACC.

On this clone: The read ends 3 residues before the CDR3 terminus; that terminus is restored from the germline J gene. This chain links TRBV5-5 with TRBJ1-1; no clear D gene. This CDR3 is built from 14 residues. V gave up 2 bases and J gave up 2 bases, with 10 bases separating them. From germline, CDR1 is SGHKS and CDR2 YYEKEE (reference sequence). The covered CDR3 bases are TGTGCCAGCAGCTTTTTAGGGCCCAACACTGAA. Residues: CASSFLGPNTE. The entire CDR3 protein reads CASSFLGPNTEAFF. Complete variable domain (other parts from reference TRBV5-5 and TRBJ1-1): DAGVTQSPTHLIKTRGQQVTLRCSPISGHKSVSWYQQVLGQGPQFIFQYYEKEERGRGNFPDRFSARQFPNYSSELNVNALLLGDSALYLCASSFLGPNTEAFFGQGTRLTVV.

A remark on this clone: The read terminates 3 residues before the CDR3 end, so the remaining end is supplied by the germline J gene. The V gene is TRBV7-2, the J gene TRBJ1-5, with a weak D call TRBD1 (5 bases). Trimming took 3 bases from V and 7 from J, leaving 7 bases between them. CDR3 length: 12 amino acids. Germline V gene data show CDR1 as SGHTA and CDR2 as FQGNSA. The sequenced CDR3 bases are TGTGCCAGCAGCTTGCCAGGGCAGCCC. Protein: CASSLPGQP. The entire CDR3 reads CASSLPGQPQHF.

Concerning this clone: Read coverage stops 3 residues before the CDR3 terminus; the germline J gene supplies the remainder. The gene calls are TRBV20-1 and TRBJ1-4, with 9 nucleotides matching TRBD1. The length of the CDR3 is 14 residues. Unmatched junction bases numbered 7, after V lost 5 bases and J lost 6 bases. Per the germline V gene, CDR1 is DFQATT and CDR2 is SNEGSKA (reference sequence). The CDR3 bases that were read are TGCAGTGCTGTACCGGGACAGGGTGATGAAAAA. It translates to CSAVPGQGDEK. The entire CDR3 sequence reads CSAVPGQGDEKLFF.

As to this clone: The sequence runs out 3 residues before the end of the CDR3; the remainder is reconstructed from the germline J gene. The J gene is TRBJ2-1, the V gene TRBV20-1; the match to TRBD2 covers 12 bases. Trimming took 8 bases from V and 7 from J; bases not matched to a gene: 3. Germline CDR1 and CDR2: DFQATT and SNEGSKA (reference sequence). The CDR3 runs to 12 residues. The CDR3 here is CSRTSGANEQFF. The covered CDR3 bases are TGCAGTCGGACTAGCGGGGCTAATGAG.

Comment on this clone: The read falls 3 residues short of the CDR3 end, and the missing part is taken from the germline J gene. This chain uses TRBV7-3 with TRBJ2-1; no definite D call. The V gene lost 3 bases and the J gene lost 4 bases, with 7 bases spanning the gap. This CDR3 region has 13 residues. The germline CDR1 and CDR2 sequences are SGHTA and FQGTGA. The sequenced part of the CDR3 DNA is TGTGCCAGCAGCTTGGGCAAGTACAATGAG. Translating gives CASSLGKYNE. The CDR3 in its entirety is CASSLGKYNEQFF.

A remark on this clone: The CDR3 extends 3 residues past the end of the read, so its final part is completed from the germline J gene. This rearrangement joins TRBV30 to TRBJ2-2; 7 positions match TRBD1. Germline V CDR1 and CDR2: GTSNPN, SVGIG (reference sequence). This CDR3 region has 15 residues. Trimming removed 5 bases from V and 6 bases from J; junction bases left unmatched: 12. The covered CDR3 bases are TGTGCCTGGGGTCGACCCGGGACAGCGGCCGGGGAG. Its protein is CAWGRPGTAAGE. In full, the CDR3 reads CAWGRPGTAAGELFF.

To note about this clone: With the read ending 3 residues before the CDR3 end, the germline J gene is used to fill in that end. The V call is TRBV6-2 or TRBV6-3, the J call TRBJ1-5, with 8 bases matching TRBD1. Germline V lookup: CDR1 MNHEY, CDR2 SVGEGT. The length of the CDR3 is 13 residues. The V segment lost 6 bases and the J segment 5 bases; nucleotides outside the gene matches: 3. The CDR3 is CASRSRGHQPQHF. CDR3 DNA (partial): TGTGCCAGCAGGTCCAGGGGGCATCAGCCC.

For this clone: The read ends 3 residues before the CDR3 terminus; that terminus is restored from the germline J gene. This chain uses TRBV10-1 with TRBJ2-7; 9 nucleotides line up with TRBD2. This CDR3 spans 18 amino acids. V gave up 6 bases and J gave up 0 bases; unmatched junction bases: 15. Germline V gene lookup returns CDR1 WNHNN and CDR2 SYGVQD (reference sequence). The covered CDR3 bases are TGCGCCAGCAGAGTAGCGGGAGAGCCGGACCTCAGCTCCTACGAG. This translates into CASRVAGEPDLSSYE. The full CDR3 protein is CASRVAGEPDLSSYEQYF.

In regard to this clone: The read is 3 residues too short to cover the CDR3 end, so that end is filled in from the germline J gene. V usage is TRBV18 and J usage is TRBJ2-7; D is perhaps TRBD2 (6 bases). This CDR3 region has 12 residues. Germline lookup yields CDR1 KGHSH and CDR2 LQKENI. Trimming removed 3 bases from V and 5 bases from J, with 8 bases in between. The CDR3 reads CASSPGGNEQYF. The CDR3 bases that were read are TGTGCCAGCTCACCGGGGGGTAACGAG. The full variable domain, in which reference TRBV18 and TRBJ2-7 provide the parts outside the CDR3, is NAGVMQNPRHLVRRRGQEARLRCSPMKGHSHVYWYRQLPEEGLKFMVYLQKENIIDESGMPKERFSAEFPKEGPSILRIQQVVRGDSAAYFCASSPGGNEQYFGPGTRLTVT.

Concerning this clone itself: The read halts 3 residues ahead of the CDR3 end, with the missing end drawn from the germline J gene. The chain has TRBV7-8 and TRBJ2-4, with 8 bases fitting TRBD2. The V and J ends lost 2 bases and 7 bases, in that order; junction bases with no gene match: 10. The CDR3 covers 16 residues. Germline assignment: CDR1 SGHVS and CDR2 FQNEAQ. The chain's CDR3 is CASSLLLGGGANIQYF. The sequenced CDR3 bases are TGTGCCAGCAGCTTATTGCTCGGGGGGGGCGCGAACATT.

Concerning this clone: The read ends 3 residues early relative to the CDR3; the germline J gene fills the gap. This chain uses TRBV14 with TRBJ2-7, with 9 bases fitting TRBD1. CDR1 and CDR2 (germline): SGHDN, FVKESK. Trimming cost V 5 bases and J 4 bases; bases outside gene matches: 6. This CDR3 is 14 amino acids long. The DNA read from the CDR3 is TGTGCCAGCAGCTACCGGGACAGGGCGTACGAG. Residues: CASSYRDRAYE. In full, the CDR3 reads CASSYRDRAYEQYF.

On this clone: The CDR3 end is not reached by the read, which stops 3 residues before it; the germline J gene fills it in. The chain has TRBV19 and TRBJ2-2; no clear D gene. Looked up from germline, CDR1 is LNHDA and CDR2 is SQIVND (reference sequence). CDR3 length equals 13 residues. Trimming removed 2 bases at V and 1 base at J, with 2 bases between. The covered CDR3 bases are TGTGCCAGTAGTATACTGAACACCGGGGAG. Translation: CASSILNTGE. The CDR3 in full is CASSILNTGELFF. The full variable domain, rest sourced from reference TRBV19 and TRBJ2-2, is DGGITQSPKYLFRKEGQNVTLSCEQNLNHDAMYWYRQDPGQGLRLIYYSQIVNDFQKGDIAEGYSVSREKKESFPLTVTSAQKNPTAFYLCASSILNTGELFFGEGSRLTVL.

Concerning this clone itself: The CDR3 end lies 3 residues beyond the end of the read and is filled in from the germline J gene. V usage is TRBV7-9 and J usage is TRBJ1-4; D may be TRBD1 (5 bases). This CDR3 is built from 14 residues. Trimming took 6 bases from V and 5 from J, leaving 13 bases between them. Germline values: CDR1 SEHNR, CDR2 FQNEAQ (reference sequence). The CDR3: CASSSQGRNEKLFF. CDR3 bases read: TGTGCCAGCAGTTCCCAGGGTCGGAATGAAAAA. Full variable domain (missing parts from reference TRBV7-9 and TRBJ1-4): DTGVSQNPRHKITKRGQNVTFRCDPISEHNRLYWYRQTLGQGPEFLTYFQNEAQLEKSRLLSDRFSAERPKGSFSTLEIQRTEQGDSAMYLCASSSQGRNEKLFFGSGTQLSVL.

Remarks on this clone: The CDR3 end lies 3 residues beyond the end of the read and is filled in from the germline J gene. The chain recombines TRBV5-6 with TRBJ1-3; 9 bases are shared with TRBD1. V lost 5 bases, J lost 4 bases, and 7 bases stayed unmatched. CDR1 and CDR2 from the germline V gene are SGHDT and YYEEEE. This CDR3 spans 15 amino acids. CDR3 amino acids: CASSQGQGRGNTIYF. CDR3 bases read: TGTGCCAGCAGTCAGGGACAGGGCCGCGGAAACACC. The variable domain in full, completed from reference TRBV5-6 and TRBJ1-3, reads DAGVTQSPTHLIKTRGQQVTLRCSPKSGHDTVSWYQQALGQGPQFIFQYYEEEERQRGNFPDRFSGHQFPNYSSELNVNALLLGDSALYLCASSQGQGRGNTIYFGEGSWLTVV.

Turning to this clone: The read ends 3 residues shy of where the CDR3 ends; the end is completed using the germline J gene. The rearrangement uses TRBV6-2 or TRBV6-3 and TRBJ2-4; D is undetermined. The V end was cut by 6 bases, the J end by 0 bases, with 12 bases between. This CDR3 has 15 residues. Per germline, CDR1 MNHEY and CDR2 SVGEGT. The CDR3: CASSPLVLAKNIQYF. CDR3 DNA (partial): TGTGCCAGCAGCCCGCTAGTCCTAGCCAAAAACATT.